This T cell receptor beta chain is from a study of OX40 agonist ivuxolimab in advanced cancers. Sequencing was performed with immunoSEQ multiplex PCR; in TCRdb, only in-frame clones are kept and a portion is missing. The sample carries around 70,000 clones, about 85% recorded once. This clonotype was obtained from an adult with an advanced solid tumor such as melanoma, head and neck, liver or kidney cancer. This material consisted of CD4+ or CD8+ T cells sorted from blood, taken in a trial of the OX40 agonist ivuxolimab.

CDR3 residues: CAWSVGTGGGYGYTF. CDR3 DNA: TGTGCCTGGAGTGTAGGGACAGGGGGAGGCTATGGCTACACCTTC. The rearrangement uses TRBV30 and TRBJ1-2; 11 nucleotides match TRBD1. V gave up 0 bases and J gave up 4 bases; unmatched junction bases: 4. The CDR3 runs to 15 residues. Germline CDR1 reads GTSNPN; CDR2 reads SVGIG (reference sequence).